These 2 T cell receptor beta chains came from one sample sequenced in a study of T cell repertoires in cytomegalovirus infection. A single record per CDR3 protein comes from TCRdb applying MiXCR to the reads. The sample gives some 270,000 distinct CDR3 sequences, roughly a fifth of which show up once; approximately 19% is in the top ten. For these TCRs, the target antigens are not known. Sequences were derived from cultured PBMCs, sampled from culture after CMV antigen stimulation. These receptors came from a human donor in good health (CMV status not recorded). Some clones in this sample may be carry-over from other donors' samples.

The CDR3 reads CASSSGWGANVLTF. The CDR3 bases are TGTGCCAGCAGTTCGGGGTGGGGGGCCAACGTCCTGACTTTC. V and J are TRBV6-2 or TRBV6-3 and TRBJ2-6, with D perhaps matching TRBD2 (5 bases). Germline V lookup: CDR1 MNHEY, CDR2 SVGEGT. Trimming removed 4 bases at V and 4 bases at J, with 8 bases between. The CDR3 covers 14 residues.

V usage is TRBV11-2 and J usage is TRBJ2-5, with D unresolved. The germline gives CDR1 SGHAT, CDR2 FQNNGV. V lost 2 bases, J lost 2 bases, and 15 bases lay in between. CDR3 length: 16 residues. CDR3 amino acids: CASSLSFTLIQETQYF. Written as DNA, the CDR3 is TGTGCCAGCAGCTTATCGTTTACGCTCATACAAGAGACCCAGTACTTC. The full variable domain, its missing parts supplied by reference TRBV11-2 and TRBJ2-5, is EAGVAQSPRYKIIEKRQSVAFWCNPISGHATLYWYQQILGQGPKLLIQFQNNGVVDDSQLPKDRFSAERLKGVDSTLKIQPAKLEDSAVYLCASSLSFTLIQETQYFGPGTRLLVL.